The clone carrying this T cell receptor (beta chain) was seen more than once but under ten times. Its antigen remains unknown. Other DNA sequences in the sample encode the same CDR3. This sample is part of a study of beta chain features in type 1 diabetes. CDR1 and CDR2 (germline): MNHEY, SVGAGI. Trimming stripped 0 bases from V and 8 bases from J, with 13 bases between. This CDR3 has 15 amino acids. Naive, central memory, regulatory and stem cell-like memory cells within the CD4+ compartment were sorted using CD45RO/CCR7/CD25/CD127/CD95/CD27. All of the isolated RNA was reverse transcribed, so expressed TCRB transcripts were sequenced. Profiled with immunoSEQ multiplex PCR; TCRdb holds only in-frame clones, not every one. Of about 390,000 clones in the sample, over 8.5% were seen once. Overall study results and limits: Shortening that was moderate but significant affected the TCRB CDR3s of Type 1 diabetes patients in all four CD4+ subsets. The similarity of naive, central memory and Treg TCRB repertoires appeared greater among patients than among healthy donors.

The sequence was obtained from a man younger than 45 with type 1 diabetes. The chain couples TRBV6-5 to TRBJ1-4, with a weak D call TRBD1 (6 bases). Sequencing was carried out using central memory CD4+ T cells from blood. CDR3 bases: TGTGCCAGCAGTTACTCGGTACAGGGAAAAGAAAAACTGTTTTTT. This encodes CASSYSVQGKEKLFF.